This TCR beta chain stems from a study of PD-1 blockade in classical Hodgkin lymphoma. Study results and limitations: Why the repertoires differ is still unclear, perhaps disease activity or prior therapy. Relapsed/refractory patients reportedly had lower baseline diversity than newly diagnosed patients.

The V end lost 7 bases, the J end lost 2 bases, and 12 bases lay between the germline ends. Germline CDR1 and CDR2: SNHLY and FYNNEI. This CDR3 is 13 amino acids long. Time point denoted: newly diagnosed, previously untreated cHL patient sample. After thawing, PBMCs were subjected to magnetic negative selection to isolate CD8+ T cells. PBMCs from untreated, newly diagnosed classical Hodgkin lymphoma were comparison samples. A word on this clone: Its antigen is as yet unknown.

Generated by immunoSEQ multiplex PCR, the TCRdb table keeps only in-frame clones and is missing some. The repertoire has around 10,000 clones, 80% to 90% of them found once; the top ten carry about 16%. Sequencing was carried out using CD8+ T cells from blood. The TCR comes from a human donor with classical Hodgkin lymphoma. V gene TRBV2 combines with J gene TRBJ2-7, with a tentative D call TRBD1 (5 bases). The DNA of the CDR3 is TGTGCCAGCAATGTGCAGGGTCCCTACGAGCAGTACTTC. Translated, it gives CASNVQGPYEQYF.